The 31 T cell receptor beta chains below come from one sample, sequenced in a study of technical replicates of blood from a handful of donors. Profiling relied on immunoSEQ multiplex PCR, and the TCRdb table lists in-frame clones only, not all of them. This sample has around 76,000 clones, with around nine tenths found just once. Sequenced input: T cells isolated from PBMCs. These receptors all come from a human donor in good health.

The chain uses TRBV27 and TRBJ2-7; TRBD1 matches 8 bases. Germline V gives CDR1 MNHEY, CDR2 SMNVEV (reference sequence). V lost 2 bases and J lost 6; bases outside the gene matches: 6. This CDR3 has 14 amino acids. The CDR3, as DNA: TGTGCCAGCAGTTTAGAGTACAGGGGGAGCGAGCAGTACTTC. Its protein product is CASSLEYRGSEQYF.

Only one count was recorded for this clone. The DNA of the CDR3 is TGTGCCAGCAGACGAGAAGAGACCCAGTACTTC. Translated, it gives CASRREETQYF. This chain connects TRBV7-8 to TRBJ2-5; D gene unclear. Germline values: CDR1 SGHVS, CDR2 FQNEAQ. The CDR3 covers 11 residues. V was shortened by 6 bases and J by 3 bases, with 5 bases between the two germline ends. Variable domain in full (rest from reference TRBV7-8 and TRBJ2-5): GAGVSQSPRYKVAKRGQDVALRCDPISGHVSLFWYQQALGQGPEFLTYFQNEAQLDKSGLPSDRFFAERPEGSVSTLKIQRTQQEDSAVYLCASRREETQYFGPGTRLLVL.

The V call is TRBV4-2, the J call TRBJ2-3; 7 bases are a match to TRBD1. CDR3 length: 16 amino acids. The ends lost 0 bases at V and 1 base at J; junction bases unmatched: 4. Germline lookup yields CDR1 LGHNA and CDR2 YNFKEQ. As DNA, the CDR3 is TGTGCCAGCAGCCAAGATATCGGACAGGGCACAGATACGCAGTATTTT. This translates into CASSQDIGQGTDTQYF.

This CDR3 reads CASSGGLNTEAFF. CDR3 nucleotide sequence: TGTGCCAGCAGCGGTGGGCTGAACACTGAAGCTTTCTTT. This sequence joins TRBV14 and TRBJ1-1, with D unresolved. Germline V CDR1 and CDR2: SGHDN, FVKESK. V was clipped by 5 bases and J by 0 bases, with 7 bases between them. This CDR3 has 13 amino acids.

The V and J genes are TRBV5-1 and TRBJ2-5, with TRBD2 matching 10 bases. The CDR3 totals 18 residues. Trimming took 4 bases from V and 5 from J; bases not matched to a gene: 17. Germline CDR1 and CDR2: SGHRS and YFSETQ. The CDR3 DNA sequence: TGCGCCAGCAGCCCCAGAGAATTAGCGGGAGGTGTTCGGGAGACCCAGTACTTC. Translated: CASSPRELAGGVRETQYF.

The chain has TRBV6-1 and TRBJ1-4; D is possibly TRBD1 (5 bases). Looked up from germline, CDR1 is MNHNS and CDR2 is SASEGT. The CDR3 loop spans 15 amino acids. V was trimmed by 6 bases and J by 3 bases, leaving 14 bases between them. The CDR3 DNA sequence: TGTGCCAGCAGGGGCATGACAGCCTCTAATGAAAAACTGTTTTTT. Its protein product is CASRGMTASNEKLFF.

This chain uses TRBV7-8 with TRBJ2-7; 10 nucleotides align to TRBD2. V shed 5 bases and J 2 bases; nucleotides not matched to a gene: 6. The CDR3 is made up of 15 amino acids. Germline assignment: CDR1 SGHVS and CDR2 FQNEAQ. This CDR3 is CASSHRTSGTYEQYF. The CDR3 DNA follows: TGTGCCAGCAGCCACAGGACTAGCGGAACCTACGAGCAGTACTTC.

V gene TRBV27 combines with J gene TRBJ1-6; 7 bases fit TRBD1. The CDR3 runs to 17 residues. Germline CDR1 MNHEY, CDR2 SMNVEV (reference sequence). The V and J ends lost 6 bases and 9 bases, in that order; junction bases with no gene match: 17. The CDR3 DNA reads as TGTGCCAGCAGAATTCCGGGACAGTCCCCTCATACTTCACCCCTCCACTTT. It yields the protein CASRIPGQSPHTSPLHF.

This chain uses TRBV11-2 with TRBJ2-5; 12 nucleotides match TRBD2. From germline, CDR1 is SGHAT and CDR2 FQNNGV. With V trimmed by 4 bases and J by 5 bases, 5 bases remained unmatched. CDR3 length equals 15 residues. The CDR3 protein is CASSSGLAGRETQYF. The DNA for the CDR3 is TGTGCCAGCAGCTCCGGACTAGCGGGGAGGGAGACCCAGTACTTC.

The rearrangement links TRBV11-3 to TRBJ2-1; 12 nucleotides line up with TRBD2. After removal of 2 bases from V and 8 bases from J, the junction contained 16 bases not matched to a gene. Germline lookup yields CDR1 SGHNT and CDR2 YENEEA. This CDR3 region has 19 residues. This CDR3 is CASSLRGRSLAGGTDEQFF. As DNA, the CDR3 is TGTGCCAGCAGCTTAAGAGGACGTTCTCTAGCGGGAGGGACGGATGAGCAGTTCTTC.

The chain joins TRBV6-1 to TRBJ1-4, with TRBD1 as a possible D gene (5 bases). The CDR3 runs to 15 residues. The germline V gene encodes CDR1 MNHNS and CDR2 SASEGT. V lost 7 bases, J lost 4 bases, and 16 bases lay in between. Written as DNA, the CDR3 is TGTGCCAGCATTCCGGCGGGACGGGGTAATGAAAAACTGTTTTTT. Its translation: CASIPAGRGNEKLFF.

The rearrangement joins TRBV7-8 to TRBJ1-1; D remains unclear. Germline V gene data show CDR1 as SGHVS and CDR2 as FQNEAQ. CDR3 length: 16 residues. The V end was cut by 5 bases, the J end by 3 bases, with 19 bases between. CDR3 region: CASSPTRSGSYTEAFF. The DNA of the CDR3 is TGTGCCAGCAGCCCAACCCGGTCGGGGAGTTACACTGAAGCTTTCTTT.

The chain uses TRBV19 and TRBJ2-1; D might be TRBD2 (5 bases). In germline, CDR1 is LNHDA, CDR2 SQIVND (reference sequence). CDR3 length: 14 amino acids. V was trimmed by 7 bases and J by 8 bases, leaving 18 bases between them. As DNA, the CDR3 is TGTGCCAGTACCAACCCGGGGAGTTGGGATGAGCAGTTCTTC. Translating it yields CASTNPGSWDEQFF.

This sequence joins TRBV2 and TRBJ1-5; D is possibly TRBD1 (6 bases). From germline, CDR1 is SNHLY and CDR2 FYNNEI. The V and J ends lost 7 bases and 3 bases respectively, with 16 bases between them. This CDR3 spans 15 amino acids. The chain's CDR3 is CASTGQLSYNQPQHF. CDR3 bases: TGTGCCAGCACCGGACAGTTATCTTACAATCAGCCCCAGCATTTT.

V and J are TRBV30 and TRBJ1-2, with 7 nucleotides matching TRBD1. J gave up 4 bases and V 5 bases, and 4 bases lay outside the gene matches. This CDR3 has 12 amino acids. Germline loops: CDR1 GTSNPN, CDR2 SVGIG (reference sequence). The CDR3 is CAWVRGSYGYTF. The CDR3 nucleotides are TGTGCCTGGGTCAGGGGGAGCTATGGCTACACCTTC.

This clone appeared once. The chain couples TRBV6-6 to TRBJ1-1; a possible D gene is TRBD1 (5 bases). CDR3 length: 14 amino acids. Per germline, CDR1 MNHNY and CDR2 SVGAGI (reference sequence). V shed 5 bases and J shed 1 base, with 11 bases lying between them. The CDR3 loop is CASSDRASNTEAFF. The CDR3 DNA is TGTGCCAGCAGTGACAGAGCATCGAACACTGAAGCTTTCTTT.

V and J are TRBV11-2 and TRBJ2-4, with D possibly TRBD1 on 5 matching bases. V was shortened by 2 bases and J by 0 bases, with 14 bases between the two germline ends. The germline CDR1 and CDR2 sequences are SGHAT and FQNNGV. The CDR3 has 17 residues. CDR3 residues: CASSLLIKTVAKNIQYF. The CDR3 bases are TGTGCCAGCAGCTTATTGATCAAGACAGTAGCCAAAAACATTCAGTACTTC.

This chain uses TRBV19 with TRBJ2-4; 7 nucleotides align to TRBD1. Germline loops: CDR1 LNHDA, CDR2 SQIVND (reference sequence). The CDR3 contains 16 residues. Trimming at V came to 5 bases and at J to 0 bases, leaving 7 bases not matched to a gene. The CDR3 sequence: CASSPDRVVAKNIQYF. In DNA, the CDR3 is TGTGCCAGTAGTCCCGACAGGGTCGTAGCCAAAAACATTCAGTACTTC.

This chain connects TRBV29-1 to TRBJ1-2; D not certain. The CDR3 is made up of 12 amino acids. V was cut by 2 bases and J by 7 bases, with 11 bases left in between. Germline-derived CDR1 and CDR2 are SQVTM and ANQGSEA. The CDR3 reads CSVERETPGYTF. CDR3 nucleotide sequence: TGCAGCGTTGAACGGGAAACCCCTGGCTACACCTTC.

The chain links TRBV11-3 to TRBJ2-7, with no clear D. CDR1 SGHNT and CDR2 YENEEA come from the germline V gene. This CDR3 has 14 residues. Deletions cut 4 bases from V and 2 bases from J, with 12 bases between. This CDR3 is CASSSLDQPYEQYF. The CDR3 DNA reads TGTGCCAGCAGCTCCCTAGACCAACCCTACGAGCAGTACTTC.

The V call is TRBV5-1, the J call TRBJ2-1; 10 bases are a match to TRBD1. The length of the CDR3 is 17 residues. V was pared by 0 bases and J by 3 bases, with 6 bases of the junction left unmatched. Germline loops: CDR1 SGHRS, CDR2 YFSETQ. CDR3 sequence reads: CASSLAVGDRGYNEQFF. CDR3 DNA: TGCGCCAGCAGCTTGGCCGTGGGGGACAGGGGCTACAATGAGCAGTTCTTC.

The chain is built from TRBV2 and TRBJ2-7, with 8 bases aligning to TRBD2. The ends lost 2 bases at V and 7 bases at J; junction bases unmatched: 10. Germline CDR1 is SNHLY and CDR2 is FYNNEI. The CDR3 contains 15 residues. CDR3 sequence: CASSERAGGRWEQYF. The CDR3, as DNA: TGTGCCAGCAGTGAAAGGGCGGGGGGCCGATGGGAGCAGTACTTC.

The chain employs TRBV6-1 and TRBJ1-2; 7 bases are shared with TRBD1. Germline assignment: CDR1 MNHNS and CDR2 SASEGT. V lost 5 bases to trimming and J lost 5 bases; unmatched junction nucleotides: 5. The CDR3 consists of 13 residues. The CDR3 sequence: CASSLDRAYGYTF. CDR3 coding DNA: TGTGCCAGCAGTCTCGACAGGGCATATGGCTACACCTTC.

The chain couples TRBV28 to TRBJ2-1; 11 nucleotides align to TRBD2. The CDR3 is made up of 19 amino acids. V shed 7 bases, J shed 0 bases, and the junction held 14 bases outside the gene matches. CDR1 MDHEN and CDR2 SYDVKM come from the germline V gene. Here the CDR3 DNA reads TGTGCCAGCACCCCCGGGGGGCTAGCGGGGGGATACTCCTACAATGAGCAGTTCTTC. This gives the protein CASTPGGLAGGYSYNEQFF.

The chain combines TRBV18 with TRBJ2-7; 13 positions match TRBD2. The J segment lost 7 bases and the V segment lost 1 base, leaving 7 bases of the junction unmatched. This CDR3 is 16 amino acids long. Germline-derived CDR1 and CDR2 are KGHSH and LQKENI. The CDR3 protein is CASSPLGTSGVNEQYF. CDR3 coding DNA: TGTGCCAGCTCACCACTCGGGACTAGCGGGGTCAATGAGCAGTACTTC.

J is TRBJ1-3 and V is TRBV11-3; weak D call: TRBD1 (6 bases). CDR3 size: 15 residues. The V end lost 3 bases, the J end lost 0 bases, and 9 bases lay between the germline ends. CDR1 and CDR2 (germline): SGHNT, YENEEA. The CDR3 nucleotides read TGTGCCAGCAGCTTGGGGGCCAGCTCTGGAAACACCATATATTTT. Protein: CASSLGASSGNTIYF.

The chain links TRBV19 to TRBJ2-1; D perhaps matches TRBD2 (5 bases). Germline values: CDR1 LNHDA, CDR2 SQIVND (reference sequence). There are 13 residues in the CDR3. V gave up 11 bases and J gave up 2 bases, with 13 bases separating them. The CDR3: CAALREPYNEQFF. The CDR3 DNA reads as TGTGCCGCCCTAAGGGAGCCCTACAATGAGCAGTTCTTC. Full variable domain (missing parts from reference TRBV19 and TRBJ2-1): DGGITQSPKYLFRKEGQNVTLSCEQNLNHDAMYWYRQDPGQGLRLIYYSQIVNDFQKGDIAEGYSVSREKKESFPLTVTSAQKNPTAFYLCAALREPYNEQFFGPGTRLTVL.

The chain links TRBV28 to TRBJ2-5; D is possibly TRBD1 (5 bases). This CDR3 is built from 14 residues. V shed 6 bases and J shed 6 bases, with 17 bases lying between them. Looked up from germline, CDR1 is MDHEN and CDR2 is SYDVKM. The CDR3 sequence is CASSQIQGGKTQYF. CDR3 nucleotide sequence: TGTGCCAGCAGCCAGATCCAGGGTGGAAAGACCCAGTACTTC. Based on the CDR3 plus reference TRBV28 and TRBJ2-5, the full variable domain is DVKVTQSSRYLVKRTGEKVFLECVQDMDHENMFWYRQDPGLGLRLIYFSYDVKMKEKGDIPEGYSVSREKKERFSLILESASTNQTSMYLCASSQIQGGKTQYFGPGTRLLVL.

The chain is built from TRBV6-6 and TRBJ2-2; D remains unclear. Germline CDR1 and CDR2: MNHNY and SVGAGI (reference sequence). The CDR3 loop spans 12 amino acids. V was cut by 5 bases and J by 8 bases, with 9 bases left in between. The CDR3, as DNA: TGTGCCAGCAGTCCACTTGAGGGGGAGCTGTTTTTT. The encoded protein is CASSPLEGELFF.

J is TRBJ2-5 and V is TRBV28; no definite D call. V gave up 3 bases and J gave up 3 bases, with 8 bases separating them. Germline V CDR1 and CDR2: MDHEN, SYDVKM. CDR3 length: 13 residues. The CDR3 region has the DNA TGTGCCAGCAGTTTTGGGCAGAAAGAGACCCAGTACTTC. Translating it yields CASSFGQKETQYF.

The V gene is TRBV5-4, the J gene TRBJ2-7, with D possibly TRBD1 on 6 matching bases. The V and J ends lost 5 bases and 7 bases respectively, with 19 bases between them. CDR3 length: 14 amino acids. Germline CDR1 and CDR2: SGHNT and YYREEE (reference sequence). In DNA, the CDR3 is TGTGCCAGCAGTACCGGACAGACCCAGAGTGAGCAGTACTTC. As protein: CASSTGQTQSEQYF.